This T cell receptor (beta chain) was recovered during a study of human T cells and chemical hapten exposure. Study context: In the roughly 25-week study, patients were dosed weekly with diphenylcyclopropenone on the scalp throughout.

Findings and caveats of the study: Counts of TCRs above 1 in 1000 frequency stayed unchanged with DPC sensitization.

As to time point: pre-sensitization, week 0. Described treatment: therapeutic diphenylcyclopropenone sensitization with weekly scalp DPC. This clonotype was seen more than once but under ten times. What it recognizes is unknown. Per the original data handling: Between roughly 20,000 and 690,600 TCRs appeared in each sample, and the median stood at about 93,000. A single record per CDR3 protein comes from TCRdb applying MiXCR to the RACE reads. The V and J calls were determined by TCRdb, not by the authors. The sample records approximately 79,000 distinct CDR3 sequences, approximately 9% being singletons. Trimming shortened V by 6 bases and J by 5 bases, and 4 bases separated the two germline ends. Germline CDR1 MGHDK, CDR2 SYGVNS. CDR3 length: 11 residues.

This receptor was identified in a man between 35 and 55 years old with alopecia areata. Some clones in this sample may be carry-over from other donors' samples. The starting material was whole blood, obtained in connection with sensitization to the hapten diphenylcyclopropenone (DPC). The chain is built from TRBV25-1 and TRBJ2-2; D is unresolved. CDR3 in DNA: TGTGCCAGCAGGGTAACCGGGGAGCTGTTTTTT. It encodes CASRVTGELFF.